Sequencing of this T cell receptor beta chain was carried out in a study of blood T cell repertoires in COVID-19. Study background: The analysed material was cDNA or gDNA that came from T cells, B-cell-depleted T cells, or PBMCs.

In germline, CDR1 is SGHDT, CDR2 YYEEEE. The CDR3 runs to 14 residues. The J segment lost 3 bases and the V segment lost 3 bases, leaving 3 bases of the junction unmatched. The protocol was immunoSEQ multiplex PCR, while the TCRdb copy is restricted to in-frame clones and leaves out a portion. The sample has some 150,000 clones, around 84% seen once; the top ten hold approximately 15%. One Seattle source followed patients from active infection through their disease course. This TCR was sampled from a woman in her 70s with COVID-19, enrolled during active disease. Sequenced input: peripheral blood. The chain uses TRBV5-6 and TRBJ1-5; 7 bases agree with TRBD1. The CDR3 DNA is TGTGCCAGCAGCTCAGGGACAGTCAATCAGCCCCAGCATTTT. Protein sequence: CASSSGTVNQPQHF.